A few counts support the clone carrying this T cell receptor beta chain. Its antigen remains unidentified. This entry is derived from a study of T cells after yellow fever vaccination. V was trimmed by 3 bases and J by 11 bases, leaving 22 bases between them. The V gene's germline CDR1 is MNHEY and CDR2 SVGAGI. This CDR3 has 15 amino acids. Whole-study results and caveats: Reappearance after the booster was observed for most primary-vaccination clones (96% CD4, just over 85% CD8).

TCRdb fed the 5' RACE reads into MiXCR, producing one record per CDR3 protein. The sample consists of under 600,000 distinct CDR3 sequences, 20% to 25% of them appearing once. The source of this sequence is a man between 18 and 29 years old who received the YFV17D yellow fever vaccine. The rearrangement links TRBV6-5 to TRBJ1-1; D is uncertain. Material: PBMCs, obtained 21 days after the first yellow fever vaccination. For the CDR3, the DNA is TGTGCCAGCAGTTATTTGGGCAGCGCAACCCCAGAGGCTTTCTTT. It translates to CASSYLGSATPEAFF.